This TCR beta chain is drawn from a study of post-analysis software for immune sequencing data. General study results and limits: Higher frequency in patients than in controls was seen for about five TRBV segments, with TRBV5-6, TRBV5-1 and TRBV20-1 among them.

Details on this clonotype: Its antigen is still unknown.

Trimming removed 2 bases at V and 4 bases at J, with 16 bases between. Germline V gene lookup returns CDR1 SGHDT and CDR2 YYEEEE. The CDR3 runs 16 residues. TCR beta libraries were prepared from cDNA with unique molecular identifiers. TCRdb used MiXCR to reprocess the PCR reads, holding one entry per CDR3 protein. The sample includes 550,000 to 700,000 distinct CDR3 sequences, roughly two fifths of them seen just once. The sequenced sample was blood. The rearrangement links TRBV5-6 to TRBJ2-1; possibly TRBD2 for D (5 bases). The receptor comes from a girl between 5 and 17 years old with multiple sclerosis. CDR3: CASSFEEAAFYNEQFF. The DNA of the CDR3 is TGTGCCAGCAGCTTCGAGGAGGCAGCCTTTTACAATGAGCAGTTCTTC.